Here is one T cell receptor (beta chain) with its context. Its antigen has not been determined. No much larger clone exists at a distance of one base, and base qualities are not known. Library creation used the immunoSEQ multiplex PCR assay. In the paper's pipeline: To diagnose cytomegalovirus status from the catalog of TCR beta chain sequences, a statistical classification framework was built. TCRdb obtained this table from immuneACCESS and retained in-frame rearrangements with V and J assigned. These tables miss some clones; where compared with another copy, unresolved V genes account for less than half of the shortfall, and the remainder is unexplained. The V and J calls and the clone size are those of that table, but D and trimming were determined from the DNA. In this sample the table shows 130,000 or so clones, under 90% of which occur a single time. 3% to 4% of the sample rests with the top ten.

This record belongs to a study of cytomegalovirus exposure and HLA in healthy donors (dated by TCRdb to between 2016 and 2019). Regarding the research as a whole: According to a later analysis, one platform produced both the roughly 120 validation repertoires and the approximately 600 repertoires of the first cohort. Besides the first cohort of under 700 subjects, a separate validation cohort made up of 95 to 150 different subjects was used. To predict cytomegalovirus infection status, the study brought together high-throughput TCR immunosequencing, statistical association of individual TCRs with disease status, and machine learning. The aim of the study was to test whether cataloging public T cell receptors could identify signatures of past pathogen exposure. Broad study findings and their caveats: In vitro tests confirmed that three of the cytomegalovirus-associated TCR beta chains recognize cytomegalovirus antigens. The study listed over 150 TCR beta chains as associated with cytomegalovirus. According to the authors, the approach could potentially be generalized to other disease states and immunological phenotypes. Most TCR sequences were observed very rarely across donors, whereas some public TCRs were present in many individuals. The classifier was reported to diagnose cytomegalovirus status with high specificity and sensitivity in both the original and validation cohorts. A later analysis lacked HLA typing for the validation cohort, so it scored co-occurrence in that cohort across all 120 repertoires. In a later analysis, TCRs clustered in the first cohort were found to also tend to co-occur in the 130 or so validation repertoires, with about 93% of cluster scores above 0.

Donors formed part of the validation cohort, which comprised 120 subjects and was distinct from the first cohort of fewer than 750 subjects. Taken from cysteine to phenylalanine, the CDR3 has 13 residues. The CDR3 DNA has 39 bases and is translated from base 1. The germline V and J ends show losses of 4 bases and 5 bases respectively, and no gene match explains 2 bases of the junction. CDR1 LGHNA and CDR2 YSLEER were looked up in the germline V gene. Sample: PBMCs. The receptor chain draws on TRBV4-3 and TRBJ2-7, and 10 junction bases match TRBD1. The source of this sequence is a young man in good health and CMV-seronegative. The DNA sequence is as follows: TGCGCCAGCAGCCCGGACAGGGGGAACGAGCAGTACTTC. Translated, it reads CASSPDRGNEQYF.